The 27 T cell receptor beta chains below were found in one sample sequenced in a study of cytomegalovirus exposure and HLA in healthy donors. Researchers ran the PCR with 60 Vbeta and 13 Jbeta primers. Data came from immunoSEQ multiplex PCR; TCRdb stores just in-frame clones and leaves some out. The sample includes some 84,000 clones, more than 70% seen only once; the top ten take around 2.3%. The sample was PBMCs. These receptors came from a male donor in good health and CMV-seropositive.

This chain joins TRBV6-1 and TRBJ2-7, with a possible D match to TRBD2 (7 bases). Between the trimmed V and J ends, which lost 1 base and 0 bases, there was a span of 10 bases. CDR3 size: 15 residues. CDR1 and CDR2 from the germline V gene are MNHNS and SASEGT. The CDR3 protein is CASSEVAGASYEQYF. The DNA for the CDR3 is TGTGCCAGCAGTGAAGTTGCGGGGGCCTCCTACGAGCAGTACTTC.

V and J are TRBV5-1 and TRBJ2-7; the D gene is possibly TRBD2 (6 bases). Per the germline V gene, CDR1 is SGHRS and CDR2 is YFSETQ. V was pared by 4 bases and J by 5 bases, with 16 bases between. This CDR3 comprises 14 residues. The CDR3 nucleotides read TGCGCCAGCAGCGCAACCGGGACTGGAGACGAGCAGTACTTC. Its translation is CASSATGTGDEQYF.

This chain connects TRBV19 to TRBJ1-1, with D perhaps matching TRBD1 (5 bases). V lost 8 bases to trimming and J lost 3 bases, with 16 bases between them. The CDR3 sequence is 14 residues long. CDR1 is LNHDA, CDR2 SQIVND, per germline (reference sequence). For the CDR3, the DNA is TGTGCCAGTCTAGAGACGGAGGGACACACTGAAGCTTTCTTT. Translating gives CASLETEGHTEAFF.

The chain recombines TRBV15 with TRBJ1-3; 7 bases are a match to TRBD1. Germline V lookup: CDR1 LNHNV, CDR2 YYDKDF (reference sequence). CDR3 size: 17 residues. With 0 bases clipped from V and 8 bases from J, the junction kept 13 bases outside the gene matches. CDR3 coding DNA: TGTGCCACCAGCAGAGATCCGGTTCGGGCAGGGGGAGACACCATATATTTT. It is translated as CATSRDPVRAGGDTIYF. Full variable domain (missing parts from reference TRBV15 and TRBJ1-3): DAMVIQNPRYQVTQFGKPVTLSCSQTLNHNVMYWYQQKSSQAPKLLFHYYDKDFNNEADTPDNFQSRRPNTSFCFLDIRSPGLGDTAMYLCATSRDPVRAGGDTIYFGEGSWLTVV.

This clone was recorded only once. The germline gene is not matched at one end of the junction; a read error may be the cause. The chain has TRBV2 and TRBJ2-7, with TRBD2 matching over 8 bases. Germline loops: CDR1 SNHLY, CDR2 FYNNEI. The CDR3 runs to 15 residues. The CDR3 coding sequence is TGTGCCAGCAGTCTTAGAGCGGGAGTAGGAGAAGGATGCCTCTTC. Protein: CASSLRAGVGEGCLF.

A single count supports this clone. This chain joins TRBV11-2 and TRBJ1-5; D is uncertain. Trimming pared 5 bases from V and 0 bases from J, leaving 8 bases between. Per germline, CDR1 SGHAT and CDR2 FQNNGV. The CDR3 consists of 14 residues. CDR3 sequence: CASSEINSNQPQHF. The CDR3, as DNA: TGTGCCAGCAGCGAGATAAATAGCAATCAGCCCCAGCATTTT.

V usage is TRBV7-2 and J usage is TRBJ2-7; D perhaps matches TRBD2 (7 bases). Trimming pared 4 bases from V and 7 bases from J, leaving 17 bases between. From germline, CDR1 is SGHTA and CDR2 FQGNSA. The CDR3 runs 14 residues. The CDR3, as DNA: TGTGCCAGCAGCTCCAGGAGGGGGGGATGGGAGCAGTACTTC. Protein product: CASSSRRGGWEQYF.

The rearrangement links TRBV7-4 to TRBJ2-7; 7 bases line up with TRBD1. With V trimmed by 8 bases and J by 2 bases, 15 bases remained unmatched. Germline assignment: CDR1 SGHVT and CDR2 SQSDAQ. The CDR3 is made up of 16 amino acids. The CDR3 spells CASYKKRGRWAYEQYF. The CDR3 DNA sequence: TGTGCCAGCTACAAAAAAAGGGGGCGTTGGGCCTACGAGCAGTACTTC.

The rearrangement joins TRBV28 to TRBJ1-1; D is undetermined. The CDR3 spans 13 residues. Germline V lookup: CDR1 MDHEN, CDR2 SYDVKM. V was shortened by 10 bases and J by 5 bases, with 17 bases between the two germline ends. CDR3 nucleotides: TGTGCCACTACTCCGGAGTTAGGAACTGAAGCTTTCTTT. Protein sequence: CATTPELGTEAFF.

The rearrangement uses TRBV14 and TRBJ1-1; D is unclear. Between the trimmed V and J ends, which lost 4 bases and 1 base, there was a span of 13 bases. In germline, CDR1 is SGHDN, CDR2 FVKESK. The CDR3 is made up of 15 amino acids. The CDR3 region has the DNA TGTGCCAGCAGCCCAATCGGGAGGACGAACACTGAAGCTTTCTTT. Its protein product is CASSPIGRTNTEAFF.

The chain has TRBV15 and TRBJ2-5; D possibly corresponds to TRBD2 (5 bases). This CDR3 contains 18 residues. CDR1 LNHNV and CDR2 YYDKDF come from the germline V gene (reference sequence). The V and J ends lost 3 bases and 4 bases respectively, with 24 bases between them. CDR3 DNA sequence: TGTGCCACCAGCAGGGATCCGGGATCCCCCTTAGGTCCAGAGACCCAGTACTTC. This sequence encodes CATSRDPGSPLGPETQYF.

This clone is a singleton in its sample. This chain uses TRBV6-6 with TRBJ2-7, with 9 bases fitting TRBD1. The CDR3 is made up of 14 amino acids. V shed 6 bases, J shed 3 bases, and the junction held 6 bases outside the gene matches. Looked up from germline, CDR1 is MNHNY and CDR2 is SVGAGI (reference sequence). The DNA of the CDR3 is TGTGCCAGCAGCCCACGGGACAGGGTCTACGAGCAGTACTTC. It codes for CASSPRDRVYEQYF.

In DNA form, the CDR3 reads TGCGCCAGCAGCGAGGGACTAGCGGCAGATACGCAGTATTTT. It yields the protein CASSEGLAADTQYF. The chain has TRBV5-1 and TRBJ2-3, with 11 bases lining up with TRBD2. Germline CDR1 reads SGHRS; CDR2 reads YFSETQ. Germline trimming cut 4 bases from V and 4 bases from J; bases unmatched to any gene: 2. The CDR3 has 14 amino acids. Together with reference TRBV5-1 and TRBJ2-3, the CDR3 gives the full variable domain: KAGVTQTPRYLIKTRGQQVTLSCSPISGHRSVSWYQQTPGQGLQFLFEYFSETQRNKGNFPGRFSGRQFSNSRSEMNVSTLELGDSALYLCASSEGLAADTQYFGPGTRLTVL.

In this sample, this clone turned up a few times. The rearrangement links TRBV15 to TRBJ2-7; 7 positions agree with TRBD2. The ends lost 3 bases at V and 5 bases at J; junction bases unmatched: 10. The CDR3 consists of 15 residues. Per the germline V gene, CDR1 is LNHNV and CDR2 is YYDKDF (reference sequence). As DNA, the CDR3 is TGTGCCACCAGCAGCTTGGGGAGGGTTTTGAACGAGCAGTACTTC. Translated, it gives CATSSLGRVLNEQYF.

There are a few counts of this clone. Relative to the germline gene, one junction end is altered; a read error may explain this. CDR3 DNA sequence: TGTGCCAGCAGTAACTCACACAGAACTGAAGCTTTCTTT. Protein sequence: CASSNSHRTEAFF. The J gene is TRBJ1-1, the V gene TRBV6-5; D gene unclear. CDR1 is MNHEY and CDR2 is SVGAGI in the germline V gene. The CDR3 length is 13 residues.

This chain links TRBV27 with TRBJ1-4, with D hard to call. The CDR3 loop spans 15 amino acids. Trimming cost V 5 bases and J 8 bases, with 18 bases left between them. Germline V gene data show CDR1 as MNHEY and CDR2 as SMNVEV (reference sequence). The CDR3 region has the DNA TGTGCCAGCAGTCCCCGGCTGCACTCCAGGGAAAAACTGTTTTTT. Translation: CASSPRLHSREKLFF.

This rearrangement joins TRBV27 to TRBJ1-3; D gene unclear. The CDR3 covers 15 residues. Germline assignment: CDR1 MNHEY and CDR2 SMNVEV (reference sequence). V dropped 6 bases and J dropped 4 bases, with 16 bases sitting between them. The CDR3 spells CASRLGPGFGNTIYF. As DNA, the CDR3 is TGTGCCAGCAGGCTAGGCCCGGGATTCGGAAACACCATATATTTT.

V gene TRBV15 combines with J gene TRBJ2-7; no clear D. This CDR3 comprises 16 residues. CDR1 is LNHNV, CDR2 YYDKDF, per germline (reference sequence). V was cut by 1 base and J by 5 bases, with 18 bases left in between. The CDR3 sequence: CATSRVKRSPLDEQYF. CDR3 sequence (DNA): TGTGCCACCAGCAGAGTCAAACGGAGCCCCCTGGACGAGCAGTACTTC.

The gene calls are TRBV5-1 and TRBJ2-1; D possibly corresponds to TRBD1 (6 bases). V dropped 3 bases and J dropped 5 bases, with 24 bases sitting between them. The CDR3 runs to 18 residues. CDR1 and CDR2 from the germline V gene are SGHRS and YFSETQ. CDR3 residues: CASSYWTAALSLDNEQFF. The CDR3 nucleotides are TGCGCCAGCAGCTACTGGACAGCCGCCTTAAGTTTAGACAATGAGCAGTTCTTC.

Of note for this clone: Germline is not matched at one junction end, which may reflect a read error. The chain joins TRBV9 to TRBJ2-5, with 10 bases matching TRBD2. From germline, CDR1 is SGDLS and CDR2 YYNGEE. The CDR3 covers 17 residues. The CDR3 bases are TGTGACAGCAGTCCACCTACCCTAGCGGGGGAAGTTGAGACCCAGTACTTC. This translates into CDSSPPTLAGEVETQYF. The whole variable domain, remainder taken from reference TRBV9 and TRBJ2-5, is DSGVTQTPKHLITATGQRVTLRCSPRSGDLSVYWYQQSLDQGLQFLIQYYNGEERAKGNILERFSAQQFPDLHSELNLSSLELGDSALYFCDSSPPTLAGEVETQYFGPGTRLLVL.

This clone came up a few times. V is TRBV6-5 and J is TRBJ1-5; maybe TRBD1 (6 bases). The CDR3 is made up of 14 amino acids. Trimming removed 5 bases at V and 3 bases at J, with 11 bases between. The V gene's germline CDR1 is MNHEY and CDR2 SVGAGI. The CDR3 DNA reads TGTGCCAGCAGTCCACAGGGTATCAATCAGCCCCAGCATTTT. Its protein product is CASSPQGINQPQHF.

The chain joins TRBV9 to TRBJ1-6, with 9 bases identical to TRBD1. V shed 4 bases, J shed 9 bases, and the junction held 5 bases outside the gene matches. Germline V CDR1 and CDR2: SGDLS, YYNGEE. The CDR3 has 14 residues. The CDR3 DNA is TGTGCCAGCAGCACAGGGGGCGAAATTTCACCCCTCCACTTT. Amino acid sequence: CASSTGGEISPLHF.

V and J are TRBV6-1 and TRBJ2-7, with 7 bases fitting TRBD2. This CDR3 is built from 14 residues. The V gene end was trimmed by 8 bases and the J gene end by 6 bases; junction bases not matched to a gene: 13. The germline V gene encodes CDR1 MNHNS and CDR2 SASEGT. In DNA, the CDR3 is TGTGCCAGCCCACCCGCGGGAGCGATCGGCGAGCAGTACTTC. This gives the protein CASPPAGAIGEQYF.

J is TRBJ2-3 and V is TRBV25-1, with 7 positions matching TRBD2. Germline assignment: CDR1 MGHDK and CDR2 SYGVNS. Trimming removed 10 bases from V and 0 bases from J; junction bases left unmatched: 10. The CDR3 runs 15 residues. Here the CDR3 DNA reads TGTGCCACTCGCCCGGGAGGATACAGCACAGATACGCAGTATTTT. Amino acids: CATRPGGYSTDTQYF.

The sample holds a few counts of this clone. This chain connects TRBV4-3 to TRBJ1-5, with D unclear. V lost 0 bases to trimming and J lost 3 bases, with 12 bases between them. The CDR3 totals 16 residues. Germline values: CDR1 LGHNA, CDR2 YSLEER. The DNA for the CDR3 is TGCGCCAGCAGCCAAGATTCCTCAGGTTTCAATCAGCCCCAGCATTTT. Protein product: CASSQDSSGFNQPQHF.

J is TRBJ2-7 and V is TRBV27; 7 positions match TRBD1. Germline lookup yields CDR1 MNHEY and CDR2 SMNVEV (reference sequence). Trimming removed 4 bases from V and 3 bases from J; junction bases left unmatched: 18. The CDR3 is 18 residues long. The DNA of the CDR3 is TGTGCCAGCAGTTCCTCCGCGGATACAGGGGTACTAATCTACGAGCAGTACTTC. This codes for CASSSSADTGVLIYEQYF.

CDR3: CASSVSALWQGVWTEAFF. DNA of the CDR3: TGTGCCAGCAGTGTCTCAGCTTTATGGCAGGGGGTTTGGACTGAAGCTTTCTTT. The genes are TRBV6-4 and TRBJ1-1; 7 nucleotides line up with TRBD1. Germline V gene data show CDR1 as MRHNA and CDR2 as SNTAGT. With 4 bases clipped from V and 5 bases from J, the junction kept 19 bases outside the gene matches. The CDR3 has 18 residues.